One and the same sample provided the 7 T cell receptor beta chains below, sequenced in a study of cytomegalovirus exposure and HLA in healthy donors. The primer mix had 60 Vbeta and 13 Jbeta primers. Measured with immunoSEQ multiplex PCR; TCRdb has only the in-frame clones, and not every one. The repertoire holds 60,000 or so clones, with around 89% as singletons. Sequencing was done on a sample of PBMCs. These receptors were collected from a man aged 25 to 40 in good health and CMV-seropositive.

The chain recombines TRBV7-2 with TRBJ1-1; 10 bases fit TRBD1. This CDR3 has 16 amino acids. V shed 6 bases and J 0 bases; nucleotides not matched to a gene: 7. Germline V gene sequence: CDR1 SGHTA, CDR2 FQGNSA. CDR3 DNA sequence: TGTGCCAGCAGTTTGATGACAGGGGGCATGAACACTGAAGCTTTCTTT. This gives the protein CASSLMTGGMNTEAFF.

This chain connects TRBV6-4 to TRBJ2-1, with 12 bases matching TRBD2. The length of the CDR3 is 15 residues. V lost 0 bases and J lost 6; bases outside the gene matches: 0. Germline assignment: CDR1 MRHNA and CDR2 SNTAGT. CDR3 bases: TGTGCCAGCAGTGACTCGACTAGCGGGAGCAATGAGCAGTTCTTC. This gives the protein CASSDSTSGSNEQFF.

The rearrangement joins TRBV10-3 to TRBJ2-3, with D unresolved. The CDR3 is 15 amino acids. Germline V lookup: CDR1 ENHRY, CDR2 SYGVKD. The germline V and J ends were trimmed by 0 bases and 3 bases, with 10 bases remaining between them. The CDR3 coding sequence is TGTGCCATCAGTGAGTCGTCAACTACTACAGATACGCAGTATTTT. Translated: CAISESSTTTDTQYF.

The CDR3 coding sequence is TGTGCCACCAGCAGGAGACAGGATATCTACGACGAGCAGTACTTC. Translated, it gives CATSRRQDIYDEQYF. The chain couples TRBV15 to TRBJ2-7, with a possible D match to TRBD1 (6 bases). Germline V gene data show CDR1 as LNHNV and CDR2 as YYDKDF (reference sequence). The CDR3 spans 15 residues. With 3 bases removed from V and 5 bases from J, the gap between germline ends came to 17 bases.

This chain uses TRBV27 with TRBJ2-7; the D gene is possibly TRBD1 (6 bases). The CDR3 is 14 amino acids. Germline CDR1 reads MNHEY; CDR2 reads SMNVEV (reference sequence). The V and J ends lost 4 bases and 0 bases respectively, with 10 bases between them. CDR3 residues: CASSYDRSSYEQYF. In nucleotides, the CDR3 is TGTGCCAGCAGTTACGACAGGTCCTCCTACGAGCAGTACTTC.

This clone was seen just once. The V call is TRBV5-1, the J call TRBJ2-7, with D possibly matching TRBD1 (6 bases). The CDR3 length is 13 residues. Per germline, CDR1 SGHRS and CDR2 YFSETQ. Trimming removed 3 bases from V and 0 bases from J, with 7 bases in between. The CDR3 DNA reads as TGCGCCAGCAGCTCAGGGGTCTCCTACGAGCAGTACTTC. Translation gives CASSSGVSYEQYF.

This clone was counted a single time. The chain links TRBV29-1 to TRBJ2-1, with D possibly TRBD2 on 6 matching bases. Germline CDR1 reads SQVTM; CDR2 reads ANQGSEA. The CDR3 consists of 14 residues. Trimming left V 0 bases short and J 6 bases short, with 12 bases between. In nucleotides, the CDR3 is TGCAGCGTTGAAGATCTGCGGCGGGGCAATGAGCAGTTCTTC. Translated, it gives CSVEDLRRGNEQFF.